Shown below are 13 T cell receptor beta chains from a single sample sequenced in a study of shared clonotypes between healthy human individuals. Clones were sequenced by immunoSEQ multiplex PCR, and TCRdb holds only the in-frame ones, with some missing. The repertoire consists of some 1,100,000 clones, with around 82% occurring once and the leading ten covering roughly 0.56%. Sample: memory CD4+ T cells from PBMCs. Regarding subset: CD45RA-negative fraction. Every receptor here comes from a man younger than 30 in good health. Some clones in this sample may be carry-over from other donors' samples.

CDR3 nucleotides: TGTGCCACCAGCAGAGGGAAGACAGGGTCGATGGGCGAGCAGTACTTC. Protein sequence: CATSRGKTGSMGEQYF. The rearrangement links TRBV15 to TRBJ2-7, with 7 bases that match TRBD1. The CDR3 is 16 residues long. Looked up from germline, CDR1 is LNHNV and CDR2 is YYDKDF (reference sequence). Losses at the gene ends were 1 base for V and 6 bases for J; bases not matched to a gene: 12.

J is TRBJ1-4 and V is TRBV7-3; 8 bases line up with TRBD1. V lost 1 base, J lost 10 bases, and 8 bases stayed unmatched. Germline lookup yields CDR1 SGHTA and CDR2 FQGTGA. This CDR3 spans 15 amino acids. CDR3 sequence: CASSLIGQGGGKLFF. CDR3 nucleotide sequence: TGTGCCAGCAGCTTAATTGGACAGGGTGGTGGAAAACTGTTTTTT.

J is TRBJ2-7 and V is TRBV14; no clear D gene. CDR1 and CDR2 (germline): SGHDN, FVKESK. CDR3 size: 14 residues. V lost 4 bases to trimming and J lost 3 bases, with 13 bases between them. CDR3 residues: CASSRGLWDYEQYF. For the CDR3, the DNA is TGTGCCAGCAGCCGGGGTTTATGGGACTACGAGCAGTACTTC.

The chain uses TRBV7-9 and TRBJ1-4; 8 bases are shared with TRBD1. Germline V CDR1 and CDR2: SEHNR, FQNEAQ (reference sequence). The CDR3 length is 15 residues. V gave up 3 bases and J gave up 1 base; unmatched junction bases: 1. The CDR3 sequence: CASSFTGGTNEKLFF. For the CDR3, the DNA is TGTGCCAGCAGCTTCACAGGGGGAACTAATGAAAAACTGTTTTTT.

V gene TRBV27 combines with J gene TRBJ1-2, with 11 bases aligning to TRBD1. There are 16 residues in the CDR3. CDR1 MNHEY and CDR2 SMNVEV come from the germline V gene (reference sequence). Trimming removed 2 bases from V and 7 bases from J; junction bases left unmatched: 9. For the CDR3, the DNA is TGTGCCAGCAGTTTACGGGACAGGGGGTCTCTGCGTGGCTACACCTTC. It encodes CASSLRDRGSLRGYTF.

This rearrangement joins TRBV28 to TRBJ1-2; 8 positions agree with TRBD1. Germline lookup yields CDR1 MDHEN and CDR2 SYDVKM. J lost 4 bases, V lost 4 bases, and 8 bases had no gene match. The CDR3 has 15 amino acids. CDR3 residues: CASSSPTGVGYGYTF. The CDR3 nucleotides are TGTGCCAGCAGTTCCCCGACAGGGGTCGGCTATGGCTACACCTTC.

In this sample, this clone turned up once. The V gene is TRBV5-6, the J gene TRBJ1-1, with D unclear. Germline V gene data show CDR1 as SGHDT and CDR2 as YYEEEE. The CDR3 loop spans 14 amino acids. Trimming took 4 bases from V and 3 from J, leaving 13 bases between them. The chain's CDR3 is CASSRVGTDTEAFF. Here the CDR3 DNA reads TGTGCCAGCAGCCGTGTGGGAACGGACACTGAAGCTTTCTTT.

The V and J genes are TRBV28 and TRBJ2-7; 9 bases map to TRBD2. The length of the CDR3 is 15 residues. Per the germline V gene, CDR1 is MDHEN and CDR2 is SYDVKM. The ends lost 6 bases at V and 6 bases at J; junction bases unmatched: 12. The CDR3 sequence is CASSTLAGRGFEQYF. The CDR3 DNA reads TGTGCCAGCAGCACCCTAGCGGGAAGGGGCTTCGAGCAGTACTTC. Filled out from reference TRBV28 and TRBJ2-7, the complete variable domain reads DVKVTQSSRYLVKRTGEKVFLECVQDMDHENMFWYRQDPGLGLRLIYFSYDVKMKEKGDIPEGYSVSREKKERFSLILESASTNQTSMYLCASSTLAGRGFEQYFGPGTRLTVT.

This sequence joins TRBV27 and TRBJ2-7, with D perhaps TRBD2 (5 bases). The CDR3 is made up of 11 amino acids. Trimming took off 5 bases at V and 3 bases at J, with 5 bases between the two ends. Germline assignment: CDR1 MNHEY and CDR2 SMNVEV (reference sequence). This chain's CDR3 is CASSEGYEQYF. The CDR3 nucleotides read TGTGCCAGCAGTGAGGGCTACGAGCAGTACTTC.

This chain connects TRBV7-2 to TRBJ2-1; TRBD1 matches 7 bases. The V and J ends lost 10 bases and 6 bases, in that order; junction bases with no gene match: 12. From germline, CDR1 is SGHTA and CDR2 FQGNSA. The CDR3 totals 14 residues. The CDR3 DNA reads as TGTGCCACAAAGGGGGCACGCTCTAGCAATGAGCAGTTCTTC. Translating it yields CATKGARSSNEQFF. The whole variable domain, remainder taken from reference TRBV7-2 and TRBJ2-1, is GAGVSQSPSNKVTEKGKDVELRCDPISGHTALYWYRQSLGQGLEFLIYFQGNSAPDKSGLPSDRFSAERTGGSVSTLTIQRTQQEDSAVYLCATKGARSSNEQFFGPGTRLTVL.

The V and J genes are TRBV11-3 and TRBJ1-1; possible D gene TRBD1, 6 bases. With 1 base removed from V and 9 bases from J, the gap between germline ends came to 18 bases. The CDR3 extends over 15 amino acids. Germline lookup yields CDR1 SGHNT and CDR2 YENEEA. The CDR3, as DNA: TGTGCCAGCAGCTTAGGGAACAGGGCGGTCGAACAAGCTTTCTTT. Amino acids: CASSLGNRAVEQAFF.

CDR3 bases: TGTGCCAGCAGCAACGCCAGGGAGGTTTTACGCAATCAGCCCCAGCATTTT. This codes for CASSNAREVLRNQPQHF. The chain links TRBV21-1 to TRBJ1-5. TRBV21-1 is a listed pseudogene. This CDR3 comprises 17 residues.

The CDR3 here is CASSGGAGREQYF. The CDR3 nucleotides read TGCGCCAGCAGCGGAGGGGCCGGTAGGGAGCAGTACTTC. The rearrangement uses TRBV5-1 and TRBJ2-7, with D maybe TRBD2 (6 bases). CDR1 SGHRS and CDR2 YFSETQ come from the germline V gene. The CDR3 is 13 residues long. Trimming stripped 4 bases from V and 7 bases from J, with 15 bases between.